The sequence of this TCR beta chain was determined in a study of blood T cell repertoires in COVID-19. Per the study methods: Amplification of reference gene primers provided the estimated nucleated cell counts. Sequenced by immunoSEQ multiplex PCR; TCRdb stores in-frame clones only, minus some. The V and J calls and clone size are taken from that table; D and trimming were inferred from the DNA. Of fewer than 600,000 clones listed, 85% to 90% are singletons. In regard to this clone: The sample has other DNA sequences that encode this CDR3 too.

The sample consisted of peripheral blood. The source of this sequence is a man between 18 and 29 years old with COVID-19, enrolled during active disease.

The CDR3 spells CASSLGTGGNQPQHF. The CDR3 coding sequence is TGCGCCAGCAGCTTGGGGACAGGGGGCAATCAGCCCCAGCATTTT. The genes are TRBV5-1 and TRBJ1-5, with TRBD1 identical over 9 bases. This CDR3 contains 15 residues. The J segment lost 2 bases and the V segment lost 0 bases, leaving 0 bases of the junction unmatched. Germline CDR1 is SGHRS and CDR2 is YFSETQ.